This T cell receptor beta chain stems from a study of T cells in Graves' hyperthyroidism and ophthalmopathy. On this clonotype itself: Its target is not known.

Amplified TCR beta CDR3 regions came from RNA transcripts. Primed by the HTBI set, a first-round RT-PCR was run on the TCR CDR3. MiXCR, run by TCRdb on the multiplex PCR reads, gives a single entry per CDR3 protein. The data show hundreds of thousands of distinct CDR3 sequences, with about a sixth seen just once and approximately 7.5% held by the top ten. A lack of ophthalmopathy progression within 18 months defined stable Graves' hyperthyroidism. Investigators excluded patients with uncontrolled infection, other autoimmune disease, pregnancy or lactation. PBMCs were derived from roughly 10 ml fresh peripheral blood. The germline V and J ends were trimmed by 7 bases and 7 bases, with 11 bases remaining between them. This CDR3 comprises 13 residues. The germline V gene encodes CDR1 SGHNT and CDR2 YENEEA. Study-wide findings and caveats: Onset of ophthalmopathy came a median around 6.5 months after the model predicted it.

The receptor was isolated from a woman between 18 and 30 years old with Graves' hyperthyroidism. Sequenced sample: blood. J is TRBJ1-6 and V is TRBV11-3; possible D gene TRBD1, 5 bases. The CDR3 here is CASNRRVNSPLHF. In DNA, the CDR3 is TGTGCCAGCAATCGCAGGGTAAATTCACCCCTCCACTTT.